This TCR beta chain emerged from a study of T cell responses to AZD1222 COVID-19 vaccine. General study findings and limits: Only a handful of AZD1222 recipients tested seropositive at baseline. Spike-specific TCR breadth and depth were elevated following two AZD1222 doses.

Comments on this clone: Its target is unknown.

The ends were cut back, 1 base at V and 6 bases at J, with 7 bases in the middle. CDR3 length: 12 amino acids. The repertoire was sequenced with immunoSEQ multiplex PCR; TCRdb's copy has only in-frame clones and lacks some. Of 250,000 to 300,000 clones listed, roughly 93% are singletons. The rearrangement joins TRBV12-3 or TRBV12-4 to TRBJ2-7; a possible D gene is TRBD1 (5 bases). The sequence was obtained from an adult who received the AZD1222 COVID-19 vaccine. The specimen comprised peripheral blood, sampled 28 days after the second AZD1222 dose. The CDR3 here is CASSLGGFEQYF. The CDR3 DNA follows: TGTGCCAGCAGTTTAGGGGGCTTCGAGCAGTACTTC.